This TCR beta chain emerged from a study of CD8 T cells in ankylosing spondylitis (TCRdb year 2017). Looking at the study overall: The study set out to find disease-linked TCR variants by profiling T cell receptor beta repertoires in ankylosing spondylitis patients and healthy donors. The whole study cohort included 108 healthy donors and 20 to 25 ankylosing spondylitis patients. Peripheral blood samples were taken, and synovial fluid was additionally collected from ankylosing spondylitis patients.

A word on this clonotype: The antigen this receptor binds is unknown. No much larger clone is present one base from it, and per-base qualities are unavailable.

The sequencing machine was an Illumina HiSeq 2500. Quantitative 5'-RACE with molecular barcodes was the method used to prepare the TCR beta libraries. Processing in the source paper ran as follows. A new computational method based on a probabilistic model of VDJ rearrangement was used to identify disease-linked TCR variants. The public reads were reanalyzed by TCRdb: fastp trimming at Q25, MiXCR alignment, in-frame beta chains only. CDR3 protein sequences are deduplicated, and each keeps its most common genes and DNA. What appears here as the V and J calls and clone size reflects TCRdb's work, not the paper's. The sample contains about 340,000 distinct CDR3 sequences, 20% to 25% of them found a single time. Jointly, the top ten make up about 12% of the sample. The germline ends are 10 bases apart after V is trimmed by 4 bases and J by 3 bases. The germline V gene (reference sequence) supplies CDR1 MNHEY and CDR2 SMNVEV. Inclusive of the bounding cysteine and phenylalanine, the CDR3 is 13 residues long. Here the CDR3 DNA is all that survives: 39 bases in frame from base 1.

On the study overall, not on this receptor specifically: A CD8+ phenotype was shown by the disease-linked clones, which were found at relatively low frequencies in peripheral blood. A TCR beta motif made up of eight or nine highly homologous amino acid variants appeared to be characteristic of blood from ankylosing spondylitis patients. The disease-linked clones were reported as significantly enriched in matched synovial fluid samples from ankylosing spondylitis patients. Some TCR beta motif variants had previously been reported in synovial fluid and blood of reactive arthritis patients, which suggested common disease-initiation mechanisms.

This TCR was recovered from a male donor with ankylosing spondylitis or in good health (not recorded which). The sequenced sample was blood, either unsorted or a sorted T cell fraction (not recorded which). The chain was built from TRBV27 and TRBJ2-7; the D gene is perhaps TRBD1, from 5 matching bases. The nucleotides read TGTGCCAGCAGTTCCTCTCAGGGCTACGAGCAGTACTTC. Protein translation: CASSSSQGYEQYF.